Shown below are 27 T cell receptor beta chains from a single sample sequenced in a study of identical twins (dated by TCRdb to about 2016). The method was 5' RACE. The reads were generated on an Illumina HiSeq 2000. In TCRdb, the public reads were trimmed at Q25 with fastp and aligned with MiXCR, with productive beta chains retained. Rows merge per CDR3 protein into single entries with the most common DNA and genes. This sample lists approximately 680,000 distinct CDR3 sequences; less than 9% were detected once. The ten largest account for around 1.6% of the sample. The same data also contributed to another study, on yellow fever vaccine responses in identical twins.

The sequenced material came from PBMCs. Receptors were obtained from a woman under 30 in good health.

Notes on this clonotype: The junction departs from germline at one end; a sequencing error may be responsible. The chain links TRBV20-1 to TRBJ1-2; possibly TRBD1 for D (5 bases). This CDR3 has 13 amino acids. Germline-derived CDR1 and CDR2 are DFQATT and SNEGSKA (reference sequence). CDR3 loop: CSAKTGGGYGYTF. The CDR3 DNA sequence: TGCAGCGCTAAGACGGGGGGAGGCTATGGCTACACCTTC.

This clonotype was found a few times. The rearrangement uses TRBV18 and TRBJ2-5; D not certain. Germline V gene data show CDR1 as KGHSH and CDR2 as LQKENI. The CDR3 has 13 amino acids. V lost 3 bases and J 5 bases, leaving 10 bases between the germline ends. The CDR3 reads CASSPGPRETQYF. Written as DNA, the CDR3 is TGTGCCAGCTCACCCGGGCCGAGGGAGACCCAGTACTTC.

Many counts were recorded for this clonotype. The CDR3 spells CASSRRDWINAEAFF. The CDR3 bases are TGTGCCAGCAGCCGACGGGACTGGATTAACGCTGAAGCTTTCTTT. This chain joins TRBV12-3 or TRBV12-4 and TRBJ1-1, with D maybe TRBD1 (5 bases). Trimming pared 6 bases from V and 6 bases from J, leaving 20 bases between. The CDR3 totals 15 residues.

This clonotype was counted between two and nine times. The J gene is TRBJ1-5, the V gene TRBV4-1; no reliable D call. The CDR3 is made up of 10 amino acids. Germline V gene sequence: CDR1 MGHRA, CDR2 YSYEKL. CDR3 sequence reads: CADRLWPQHF. The CDR3 nucleotides are TGCGCGGACCGGCTGTGGCCCCAGCATTTT.

In this sample, this clonotype turned up a few times. V is TRBV24-1 and J is TRBJ2-3, with D possibly matching TRBD1 (6 bases). CDR1 KGHDR and CDR2 SFDVKD come from the germline V gene. Trimming took off 2 bases at V and 7 bases at J, with 9 bases between the two ends. The CDR3 spans 13 residues. The CDR3 coding sequence is TGTGCCACCAGTGATTGGACAGTCCATACGCAGTATTTT. Its translation: CATSDWTVHTQYF.

This clonotype was seen a few times. CDR3 amino acids: CASAAARQYEQYF. As DNA, the CDR3 is TGTGCCAGCGCCGCGGCGCGTCAGTACGAGCAGTACTTC. The chain is built from TRBV27 and TRBJ2-7; no definite D call. Germline CDR1 reads MNHEY; CDR2 reads SMNVEV (reference sequence). V lost 8 bases and J 4 bases, leaving 15 bases between the germline ends. CDR3 length: 13 amino acids.

This clonotype was recorded at least ten times. The chain employs TRBV5-1 and TRBJ2-3; a possible D gene is TRBD2 (6 bases). Germline V gene data show CDR1 as SGHRS and CDR2 as YFSETQ. Trimming took off 4 bases at V and 6 bases at J, with 18 bases between the two ends. The CDR3 spans 15 residues. CDR3 region: CASSRTGTAVDTQYF. In DNA form, the CDR3 reads TGCGCCAGCAGCCGTACCGGGACTGCCGTTGATACGCAGTATTTT.

This clonotype was observed at least ten times. This chain connects TRBV10-3 to TRBJ1-2, with unresolved D. CDR1 and CDR2 from the germline V gene are ENHRY and SYGVKD. The CDR3 is 13 amino acids. Between the trimmed V and J ends, which lost 0 bases and 8 bases, there was a span of 10 bases. CDR3 coding DNA: TGTGCCATCAGTGAGTCGCTAGATCGGGGCTACACCTTC. It yields the protein CAISESLDRGYTF.

The rearrangement links TRBV2 to TRBJ2-5; tentative D call: TRBD2 (8 bases). CDR1 is SNHLY, CDR2 FYNNEI, per germline. Trimming took off 6 bases at V and 10 bases at J, with 24 bases between the two ends. CDR3 size: 15 residues. CDR3: CASRGNSGTSGGQYF. CDR3 nucleotide sequence: TGTGCCAGCAGAGGGAATAGCGGGACCTCAGGGGGCCAGTACTTC.

This clonotype was seen a handful of times. This rearrangement joins TRBV28 to TRBJ2-2, with D possibly TRBD1 on 6 matching bases. The germline gives CDR1 MDHEN, CDR2 SYDVKM. Trimming took 3 bases from V and 8 from J, leaving 13 bases between them. This CDR3 contains 14 residues. CDR3 in DNA: TGTGCCAGCAGTTTCCAGGGGAGAGGTGGGGAGCTGTTTTTT. This codes for CASSFQGRGGELFF. The full variable domain, with the rest looked up from reference TRBV28 and TRBJ2-2, is DVKVTQSSRYLVKRTGEKVFLECVQDMDHENMFWYRQDPGLGLRLIYFSYDVKMKEKGDIPEGYSVSREKKERFSLILESASTNQTSMYLCASSFQGRGGELFFGEGSRLTVL.

The chain couples TRBV3-1 to TRBJ2-7, with unresolved D. The germline CDR1 and CDR2 sequences are LGHDT and YNNKEL (reference sequence). V was pared by 0 bases and J by 1 base, with 10 bases between. The CDR3 loop spans 15 amino acids. The CDR3 nucleotides are TGTGCCAGCAGCCAAGACGGTTTCTTGTCCTACGAGCAGTACTTC. This encodes CASSQDGFLSYEQYF.

This clonotype came up a few times. The chain is built from TRBV12-3 or TRBV12-4 and TRBJ2-2; TRBD2 is a possible D gene (5 bases). The CDR3 loop spans 15 amino acids. The V gene lost 5 bases and the J gene lost 4 bases, with 14 bases spanning the gap. CDR3: CASSPDSAGTGELFF. CDR3 DNA sequence: TGTGCCAGCAGTCCCGACTCCGCGGGCACCGGGGAGCTGTTTTTT.

The V and J genes are TRBV6-2 or TRBV6-3 and TRBJ2-6, with a tentative D call TRBD2 (6 bases). Deletions cut 5 bases from V and 2 bases from J, with 13 bases between. This CDR3 contains 16 residues. Germline CDR1 MNHEY, CDR2 SVGEGT. Here the CDR3 DNA reads TGTGCCAGCAGTCCCTTTAGCGGAACTGGGGCCAACGTCCTGACTTTC. Translating gives CASSPFSGTGANVLTF.

As for this clonotype: This may stem from a read error, because a much larger clone lies one nucleotide away. CDR3 coding DNA: TGTGCCAGCAGCTCGACGGAAAGCTCCTACGAGCAGTACTTC. This encodes CASSSTESSYEQYF. V usage is TRBV7-9 and J usage is TRBJ2-7, with D unresolved. Trimming left V 4 bases short and J 0 bases short, with 10 bases between. The CDR3 consists of 14 residues. Germline V lookup: CDR1 SEHNR, CDR2 FQNEAQ (reference sequence).

This clonotype was seen at least ten times. The chain has TRBV3-1 and TRBJ2-1; D is undetermined. Germline-derived CDR1 and CDR2 are LGHDT and YNNKEL (reference sequence). This CDR3 region has 14 residues. With 0 bases removed from V and 6 bases from J, the gap between germline ends came to 9 bases. CDR3 coding DNA: TGTGCCAGCAGCCAAGAGGCCCGAGGCAATGAGCAGTTCTTC. This encodes CASSQEARGNEQFF.

V usage is TRBV7-2 and J usage is TRBJ2-3; 11 bases map to TRBD1. This CDR3 contains 15 residues. The V gene end was trimmed by 4 bases and the J gene end by 5 bases; junction bases not matched to a gene: 5. Germline V gene sequence: CDR1 SGHTA, CDR2 FQGNSA. CDR3 in DNA: TGTGCCAGCAGCTGGGACAGGGGGTATGGAGATACGCAGTATTTT. This gives the protein CASSWDRGYGDTQYF.

The chain joins TRBV21-1 to TRBJ2-2. TRBV21-1 is noted as a pseudogene. CDR3 length: 14 residues. In DNA form, the CDR3 reads TGTGCCAGCAGCAAAGTAGGAGACACCGGGGAGCTGTTTTTT. Translating gives CASSKVGDTGELFF.

This clonotype was counted only a few times. The chain is built from TRBV7-9 and TRBJ2-7; D remains unclear. Between the trimmed V and J ends, which lost 1 base and 5 bases, there was a span of 6 bases. Per the germline V gene, CDR1 is SEHNR and CDR2 is FQNEAQ (reference sequence). This CDR3 has 12 amino acids. This CDR3 is CASSLVNDEQYF. The DNA of the CDR3 is TGTGCCAGCAGCTTAGTTAACGACGAGCAGTACTTC.

This clonotype appeared many times. This chain connects TRBV10-3 to TRBJ1-1; TRBD1 matches at 7 bases. This CDR3 comprises 17 residues. V gave up 10 bases and J gave up 7 bases; unmatched junction bases: 24. Germline V gene lookup returns CDR1 ENHRY and CDR2 SYGVKD. CDR3 sequence: CATGDTGPTKGAIEAFF. The CDR3 DNA reads as TGTGCCACAGGGGATACGGGACCAACCAAGGGGGCCATTGAAGCTTTCTTT.

This clonotype was recorded a few times. V is TRBV18 and J is TRBJ1-2, with D unresolved. The length of the CDR3 is 14 residues. V was trimmed by 0 bases and J by 4 bases, leaving 9 bases between them. CDR1 is KGHSH, CDR2 LQKENI, per germline. The CDR3 loop is CASSPPQSLYGYTF. CDR3 bases: TGTGCCAGCTCACCACCCCAGTCTCTCTATGGCTACACCTTC. The full variable domain, in which reference TRBV18 and TRBJ1-2 provide the parts outside the CDR3, is NAGVMQNPRHLVRRRGQEARLRCSPMKGHSHVYWYRQLPEEGLKFMVYLQKENIIDESGMPKERFSAEFPKEGPSILRIQQVVRGDSAAYFCASSPPQSLYGYTFGSGTRLTVV.

This clonotype came up many times. The rearrangement links TRBV28 to TRBJ2-7; D is perhaps TRBD1 (6 bases). Germline CDR1 is MDHEN and CDR2 is SYDVKM. This CDR3 comprises 16 residues. Trimming took off 5 bases at V and 5 bases at J, with 22 bases between the two ends. CDR3 sequence: CASSTAAGTIHHEQYF. The DNA of the CDR3 is TGTGCCAGCAGTACGGCCGCCGGGACAATTCATCACGAGCAGTACTTC.

This clonotype has a handful of counts. V gene TRBV20-1 combines with J gene TRBJ2-2, with 9 bases matching TRBD1. The CDR3 length is 15 residues. The V and J ends lost 4 bases and 1 base, in that order; junction bases with no gene match: 4. In germline, CDR1 is DFQATT, CDR2 SNEGSKA (reference sequence). As DNA, the CDR3 is TGCAGTGCTACTTCGACAGGGGGGAACACCGGGGAGCTGTTTTTT. This gives the protein CSATSTGGNTGELFF.

This clonotype has more than one count but fewer than ten. The chain has TRBV4-1 and TRBJ1-2; D may be TRBD1 (6 bases). The CDR3 consists of 14 residues. Trimming left V 2 bases short and J 8 bases short, with 15 bases between. CDR1 and CDR2 from the germline V gene are MGHRA and YSYEKL. The CDR3 coding sequence is TGCGCCAGCAGCCAACCGACAGGCGCTCTCGGCTACACCTTC. This codes for CASSQPTGALGYTF.

The table lists this clonotype with many counts. Here the CDR3 DNA reads TGCAGTGCTAGAATGTTCGGGACAGGGGGTTTCTACGAGCAGTACGTC. Its protein product is CSARMFGTGGFYEQYV. The gene calls are TRBV20-1 and TRBJ2-7; 11 bases map to TRBD1. The CDR3 consists of 16 residues. J lost 3 bases, V lost 2 bases, and 9 bases had no gene match. Germline assignment: CDR1 DFQATT and CDR2 SNEGSKA (reference sequence).

The J gene is TRBJ2-7, the V gene TRBV11-1; TRBD2 matches 10 bases. Germline assignment: CDR1 SGHAT and CDR2 FQDESV (reference sequence). The CDR3 covers 18 residues. The V segment lost 3 bases and the J segment 2 bases; nucleotides outside the gene matches: 13. The CDR3 is CASSFGLAGALRPYEQYF. As DNA, the CDR3 is TGTGCCAGCAGCTTTGGGCTAGCGGGAGCTTTACGCCCCTACGAGCAGTACTTC. The full variable domain, in which reference TRBV11-1 and TRBJ2-7 provide the parts outside the CDR3, is EAEVAQSPRYKITEKSQAVAFWCDPISGHATLYWYRQILGQGPELLVQFQDESVVDDSQLPKDRFSAERLKGVDSTLKIQPAELGDSAMYLCASSFGLAGALRPYEQYFGPGTRLTVT.

V gene TRBV7-3 combines with J gene TRBJ2-1, with TRBD2 matching over 8 bases. The CDR3 covers 17 residues. V shed 1 base, J shed 0 bases, and the junction held 5 bases outside the gene matches. Germline V gene data show CDR1 as SGHTA and CDR2 as FQGTGA. The CDR3 nucleotides are TGTGCCAGCAGCTTAATTCCGGGAGGGAGCTCCTACAATGAGCAGTTCTTC. Translation gives CASSLIPGGSSYNEQFF. Full variable domain (missing parts from reference TRBV7-3 and TRBJ2-1): GAGVSQTPSNKVTEKGKYVELRCDPISGHTALYWYRQSLGQGPEFLIYFQGTGAADDSGLPNDRFFAVRPEGSVSTLKIQRTERGDSAVYLCASSLIPGGSSYNEQFFGPGTRLTVL.

This clonotype appeared many times. The V call is TRBV3-1, the J call TRBJ2-4, with a possible D match to TRBD2 (7 bases). Germline V gives CDR1 LGHDT, CDR2 YNNKEL (reference sequence). V was clipped by 2 bases and J by 1 base, with 12 bases between them. The CDR3 covers 16 residues. As DNA, the CDR3 is TGTGCCAGCAGCCAACGGGGGGCAGGCGCCAAAAACATTCAGTACTTC. This sequence encodes CASSQRGAGAKNIQYF.